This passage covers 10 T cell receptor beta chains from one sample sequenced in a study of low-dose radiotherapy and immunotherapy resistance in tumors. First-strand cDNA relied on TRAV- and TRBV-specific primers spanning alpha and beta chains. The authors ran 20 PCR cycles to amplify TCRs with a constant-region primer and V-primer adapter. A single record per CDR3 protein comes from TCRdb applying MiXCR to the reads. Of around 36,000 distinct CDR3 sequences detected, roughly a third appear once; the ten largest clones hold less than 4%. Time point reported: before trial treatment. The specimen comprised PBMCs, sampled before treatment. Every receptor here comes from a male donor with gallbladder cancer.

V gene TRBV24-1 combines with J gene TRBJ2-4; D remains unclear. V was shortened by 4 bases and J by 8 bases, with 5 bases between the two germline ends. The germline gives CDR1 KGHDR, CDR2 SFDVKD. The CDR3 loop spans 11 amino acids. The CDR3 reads CATSDKDIQYF. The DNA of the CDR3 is TGTGCCACCAGTGACAAGGACATTCAGTACTTC.

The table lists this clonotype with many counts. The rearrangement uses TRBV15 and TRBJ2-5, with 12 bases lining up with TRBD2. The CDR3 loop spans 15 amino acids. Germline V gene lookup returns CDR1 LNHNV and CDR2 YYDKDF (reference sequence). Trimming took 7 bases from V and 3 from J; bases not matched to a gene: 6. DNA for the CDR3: TGTGCCACCACACCAAGACTAGCGGGGGAAGAGACCCAGTACTTC. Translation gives CATTPRLAGEETQYF.

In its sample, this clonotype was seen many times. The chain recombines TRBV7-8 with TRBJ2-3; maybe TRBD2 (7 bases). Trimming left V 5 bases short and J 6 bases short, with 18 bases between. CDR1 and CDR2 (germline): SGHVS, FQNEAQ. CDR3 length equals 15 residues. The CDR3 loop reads CASSPVGGAGDTQYF. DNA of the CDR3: TGTGCCAGCAGCCCCGTTGGGGGGGCGGGGGATACGCAGTATTTT.

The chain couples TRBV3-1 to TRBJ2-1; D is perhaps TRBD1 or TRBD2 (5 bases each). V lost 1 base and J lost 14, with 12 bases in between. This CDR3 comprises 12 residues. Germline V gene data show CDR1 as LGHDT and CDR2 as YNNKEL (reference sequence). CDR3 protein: CASSQGERGEFF. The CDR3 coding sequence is TGTGCCAGCAGCCAAGGGGAGCGAGGGGAGTTCTTC.

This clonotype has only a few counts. CDR3 nucleotides: TGTGCCAGCGTCCCAGGGACTGAGAACACCGGGGAGCTGTTTTTT. The encoded protein is CASVPGTENTGELFF. The V gene is TRBV6-1, the J gene TRBJ2-2, with a possible D match to TRBD2 (6 bases). Per the germline V gene, CDR1 is MNHNS and CDR2 is SASEGT. V dropped 8 bases and J dropped 1 base, with 14 bases sitting between them. The CDR3 totals 15 residues.

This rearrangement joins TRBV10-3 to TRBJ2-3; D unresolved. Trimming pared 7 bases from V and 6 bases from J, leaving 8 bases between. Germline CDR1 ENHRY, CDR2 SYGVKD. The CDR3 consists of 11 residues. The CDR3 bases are TGTGCCATCAAATTCACGGATACGCAGTATTTT. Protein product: CAIKFTDTQYF.

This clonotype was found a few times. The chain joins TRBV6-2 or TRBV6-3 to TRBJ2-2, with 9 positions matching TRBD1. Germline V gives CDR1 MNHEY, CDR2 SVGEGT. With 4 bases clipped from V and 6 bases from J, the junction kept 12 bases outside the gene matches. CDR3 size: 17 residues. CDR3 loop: CASSFWDRDGRPGELFF. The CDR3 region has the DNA TGTGCCAGCAGTTTTTGGGACAGGGACGGTCGTCCCGGGGAGCTGTTTTTT.

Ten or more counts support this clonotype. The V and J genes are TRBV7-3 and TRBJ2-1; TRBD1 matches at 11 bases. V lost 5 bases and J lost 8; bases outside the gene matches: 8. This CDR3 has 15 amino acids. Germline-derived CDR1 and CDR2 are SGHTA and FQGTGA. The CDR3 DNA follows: TGTGCCAGCAGCCTAGTGGGACAGGGGGGAGATGAGCAGTTCTTC. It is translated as CASSLVGQGGDEQFF.

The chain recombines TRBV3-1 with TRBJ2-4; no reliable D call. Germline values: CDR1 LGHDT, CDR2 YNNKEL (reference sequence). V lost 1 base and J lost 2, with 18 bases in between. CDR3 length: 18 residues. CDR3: CASSQAQRTDPSKNIQYF. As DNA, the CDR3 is TGTGCCAGCAGCCAAGCCCAACGGACGGACCCCTCCAAAAACATTCAGTACTTC.

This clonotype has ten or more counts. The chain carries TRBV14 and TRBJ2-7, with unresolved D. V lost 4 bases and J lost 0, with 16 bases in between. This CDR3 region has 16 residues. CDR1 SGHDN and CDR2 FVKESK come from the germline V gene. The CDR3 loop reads CASSLVRSTSSYEQYF. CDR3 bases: TGTGCCAGCAGCCTCGTTAGGTCTACGAGCTCCTACGAGCAGTACTTC.